This is a list of T cell receptor beta chains from one sample in a study of Ad26.COV2.S vaccination and SARS-CoV-2 variants. Profiling relied on immunoSEQ multiplex PCR, and the TCRdb table lists in-frame clones only, not all of them. The sample has some 190,000 clones, around 85% seen once; the top ten hold more than 4.5%. The source was peripheral blood, collected after recovery from COVID-19. The receptors stem from a human donor who had recovered from COVID-19. The CDR3 runs from the conserved cysteine through the conserved F or W. D genes are given only for firm matches. Clone size is shown for a subset of rows, as once, few, many or a class of expanded clone.

J | D | V | size | DNA | CDR3
TRBJ2-3 | NA | TRBV6-5 | NA | TGTGCCAGCATCCGCTCGCTCACCAGCACAGATACGCAGTATTTT | CASIRSLTSTDTQYF
TRBJ2-6 | NA | TRBV27 | NA | TGTGCCAGCAGTTCCACACCCGATAGCTCTGGGGCCAACGTCCTGACTTTC | CASSSTPDSSGANVLTF
TRBJ2-7 | TRBD2 | TRBV7-2 | NA | TGTGCCAGCAGCGCGGGGGGGGGACCTTACGAGCAGTACTTC | CASSAGGGPYEQYF
TRBJ1-5 | NA | TRBV5-4 | few | TGTGCCAGCAGCTTGGCGGGAAGCAATCAGCCCCAGCATTTT | CASSLAGSNQPQHF
TRBJ2-6 | NA | TRBV27 | NA | TGTGCCAGCACCCCTGGAGGTTCTGGGGCCAACGTCCTGACTTTC | CASTPGGSGANVLTF
TRBJ2-1 | NA | TRBV9 | few | TGTGCCAGCAGCTTTCGGGGGACCAACAATGAGCAGTTCTTC | CASSFRGTNNEQFF
TRBJ1-6 | NA | TRBV5-1 | NA | TGCGCCAGCAGCTTGGGACCCGCGGGTTCACCCCTCCACTTT | CASSLGPAGSPLHF
TRBJ1-1 | NA | TRBV11-2 | NA | TGTGCCAGCAGTCGGACAGTTACGACTGAAGCTTTCTTT | CASSRTVTTEAFF
TRBJ2-7 | NA | TRBV7-2 | NA | TGTGCCAGCAGCCCCGACAGTACGGACAGCTACGAGCAGTACTTC | CASSPDSTDSYEQYF
TRBJ2-1 | TRBD2 | TRBV7-9 | NA | TGTGCCAGCAGCTTAGGACTAGCGTTCTACAATGAGCAGTTCTTC | CASSLGLAFYNEQFF
TRBJ2-7 | TRBD2 | TRBV5-6 | NA | TGTGCCAGCAGGGAACTAGCGGGAGACTCGAACGAGCAGTACTTC | CASRELAGDSNEQYF
TRBJ1-6 | TRBD1 | TRBV9 | few | TGTGCCAGCAGCACAGGGGTGCAATCTGACTCACCCCTCCACTTT | CASSTGVQSDSPLHF
TRBJ2-7 | TRBD2 | TRBV5-1 | NA | TGCGCCAGCAGTCCCTTGCCTAGCGGGAGCTCCTACGAGCAGTACTTC | CASSPLPSGSSYEQYF
TRBJ2-7 | NA | TRBV30 | few | TGTGCCTGGAGTTCCCCCCTAGGCGAGCAGTACTTC | CAWSSPLGEQYF
TRBJ1-3 | NA | TRBV2 | NA | TGTGCCAGCAGTGAATGGAGGTTAAAGAGCTCTGGAAACACCATATATTTT | CASSEWRLKSSGNTIYF
TRBJ2-2 | NA | TRBV30 | NA | TGTGCCTGGAGCGCGGACGCCGGGGAGCTGTTTTTT | CAWSADAGELFF
TRBJ2-2 | NA | TRBV6-4 | NA | TGTGCCAGCAGTGAGCGGCCGGGACCGCTCTACGGGGAGCTGTTTTTT | CASSERPGPLYGELFF
TRBJ2-7 | NA | TRBV9 | few | TGTGCCAGCAGCGTAGAAGAGTTCTCCTACGAGCAGTACTTC | CASSVEEFSYEQYF
TRBJ1-2 | NA | TRBV9 | NA | TGTGCCAGCAGTGGGAGCGGGGGGCCTAACTATGGCTACACCTTC | CASSGSGGPNYGYTF
TRBJ2-7 | TRBD1 | TRBV5-6 | NA | TGTGCCAGCAGCCCCGGGACAGCCTCCTACGAGCAGTACTTC | CASSPGTASYEQYF
TRBJ2-7 | NA | TRBV6-5 | once | TGTGCCAGCAGGCGGTTGAGGGACCGATCCTACGAGCAGTACTTC | CASRRLRDRSYEQYF
TRBJ1-2 | NA | TRBV9 | NA | TGTGCCAGCAGCGTGGACAGAAACTATAGCTACACCTTC | CASSVDRNYSYTF
TRBJ2-7 | NA | TRBV10-3 | few | TGTGCCATCAGTGAGAGGGATTACGAGCAGTACTTC | CAISERDYEQYF
TRBJ2-6 | NA | TRBV28 | NA | TGTGCCAGCACATCGGGGGCGGCTGGGGCCAACGTCCTGACTTTC | CASTSGAAGANVLTF
TRBJ2-7 | TRBD1 | TRBV7-9 | NA | TGTGCCAGCAGTCAGCTTCGGGACAGTCCCTACGAGCAGTACTTC | CASSQLRDSPYEQYF
TRBJ1-2 | NA | TRBV5-6 | NA | TGTGCCAGCAGCTTTGGCAGGGGTGACTATGGCTACACCTTC | CASSFGRGDYGYTF